This T cell receptor beta chain was documented in a study of early T cells in non-severe SARS-CoV-2 infection. This clonotype was picked up many times. Its antigen remains unidentified. The CDR3 totals 13 residues. CDR1 MNHEY and CDR2 SMNVEV come from the germline V gene (reference sequence). V dropped 9 bases and J dropped 3; count of bases not matched to a gene: 3. Study-wide points: Comparison of clonotypes with VDJdb favored anti-spike CD8 responses while missing private and CD4 specificities.

Individual cDNA molecules were tagged with unique molecular identifiers. Each CDR3 protein gets one entry after TCRdb re-called the 5' RACE reads with MiXCR. Among fewer than 30,000 distinct CDR3 sequences listed, roughly 5.3% were seen once. The sequenced sample consisted of whole blood. The sequence was collected from an adult who was a healthcare worker with PCR-confirmed SARS-CoV-2 infection or an uninfected control (not recorded which). The chain combines TRBV27 with TRBJ2-3; 10 positions agree with TRBD1. The CDR3: CASKGQGTDTQYF. The CDR3 region has the DNA TGTGCCAGTAAGGGACAGGGGACAGATACGCAGTATTTT.